This T cell receptor (beta chain) was sequenced in a study of regulatory T cells in long-lasting Graves disease. Time point defined: newly diagnosed GD, antithyroid drugs for less than 3 months. The TCR library was made from RNA extracted from PBMCs. As a group, patients came from one endocrinology department in Xi'an, China. The germline V gene has CDR1 WSHSY and CDR2 SAAADI. V shed 3 bases, J shed 2 bases, and the junction held 11 bases outside the gene matches. The CDR3 is made up of 18 amino acids. Study conclusions and caveats: Small numbers of samples may have cut accuracy.

Arm-PCR with iRepertoire HTBI primers amplified the CDR3 regions for these TCR beta libraries. TCRdb reprocessed the multiplex PCR reads with MiXCR, giving one entry per CDR3 protein. Altogether about 470,000 distinct CDR3 sequences are present, under 20% being singletons, with the ten largest covering 9% to 15%. This clonotype appeared a few times. Its antigen is unknown. These data are also associated with another study on T cells in Graves' hyperthyroidism and ophthalmopathy. This second study says: Reasons for excluding patients were uncontrolled infection, other autoimmune disease, pregnancy or lactation. Diagnosis relied on clinical symptoms, serum thyroxine and TRAb, thyroid ultrasound and orbital computed tomography.

The sample here was peripheral blood mononuclear cells (PBMCs), taken at new diagnosis, from a patient treated with antithyroid drugs. The TCR comes from a man in his forties with Graves disease. J is TRBJ2-2 and V is TRBV10-2; 8 positions match TRBD2. The CDR3 loop is CASSDRLAQNLNTGELFF. The CDR3 nucleotides read TGCGCCAGCAGTGATAGACTAGCGCAAAACCTAAACACCGGGGAGCTGTTTTTT.